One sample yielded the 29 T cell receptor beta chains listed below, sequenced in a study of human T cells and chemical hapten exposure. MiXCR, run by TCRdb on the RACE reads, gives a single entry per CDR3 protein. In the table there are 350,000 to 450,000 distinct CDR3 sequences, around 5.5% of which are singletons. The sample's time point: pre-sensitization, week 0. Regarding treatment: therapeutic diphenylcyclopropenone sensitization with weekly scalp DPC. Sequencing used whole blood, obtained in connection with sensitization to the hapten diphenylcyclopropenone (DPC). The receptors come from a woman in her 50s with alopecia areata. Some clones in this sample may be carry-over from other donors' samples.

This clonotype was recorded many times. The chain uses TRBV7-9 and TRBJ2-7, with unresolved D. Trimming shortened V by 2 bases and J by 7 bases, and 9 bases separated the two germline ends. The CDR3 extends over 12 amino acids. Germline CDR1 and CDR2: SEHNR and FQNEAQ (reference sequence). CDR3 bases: TGTGCCAGCAGCTTATTCCTGGGGGAGCAGTACTTC. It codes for CASSLFLGEQYF.

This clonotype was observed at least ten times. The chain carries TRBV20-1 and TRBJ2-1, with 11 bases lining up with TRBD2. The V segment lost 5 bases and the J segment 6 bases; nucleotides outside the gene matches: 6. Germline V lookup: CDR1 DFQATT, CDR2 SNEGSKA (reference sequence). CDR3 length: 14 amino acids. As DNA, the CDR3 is TGCAGTGCTCATACTAGCGGGAGAGGCAATGAGCAGTTCTTC. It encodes CSAHTSGRGNEQFF.

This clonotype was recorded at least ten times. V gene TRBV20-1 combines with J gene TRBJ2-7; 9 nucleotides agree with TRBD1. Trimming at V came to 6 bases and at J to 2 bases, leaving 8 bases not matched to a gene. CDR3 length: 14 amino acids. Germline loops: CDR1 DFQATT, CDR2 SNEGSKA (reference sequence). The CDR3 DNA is TGCAGTGCGGCCGGGACAGGGTCAACCTACGAGCAGTACTTC. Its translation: CSAAGTGSTYEQYF.

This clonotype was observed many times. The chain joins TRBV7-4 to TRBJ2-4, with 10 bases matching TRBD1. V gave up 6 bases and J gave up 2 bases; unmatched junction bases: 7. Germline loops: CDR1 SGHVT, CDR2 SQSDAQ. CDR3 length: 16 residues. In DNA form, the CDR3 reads TGTGCCAGCAGTTTCGGACAGGGGGGTTCCAAAAACATTCAGTACTTC. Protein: CASSFGQGGSKNIQYF.

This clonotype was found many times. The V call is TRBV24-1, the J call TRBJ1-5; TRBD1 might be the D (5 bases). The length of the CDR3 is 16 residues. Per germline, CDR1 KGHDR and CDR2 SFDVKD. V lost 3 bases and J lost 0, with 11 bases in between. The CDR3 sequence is CATSDRGHHSNQPQHF. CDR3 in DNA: TGTGCCACCAGTGATCGCGGACACCATAGCAATCAGCCCCAGCATTTT.

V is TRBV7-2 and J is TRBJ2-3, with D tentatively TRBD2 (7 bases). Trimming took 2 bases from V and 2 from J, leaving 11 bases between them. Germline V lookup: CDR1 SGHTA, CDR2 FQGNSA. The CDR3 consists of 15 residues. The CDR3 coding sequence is TGTGCCAGCAGCTTATGGGGGGGGCCCACAGATACGCAGTATTTT. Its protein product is CASSLWGGPTDTQYF.

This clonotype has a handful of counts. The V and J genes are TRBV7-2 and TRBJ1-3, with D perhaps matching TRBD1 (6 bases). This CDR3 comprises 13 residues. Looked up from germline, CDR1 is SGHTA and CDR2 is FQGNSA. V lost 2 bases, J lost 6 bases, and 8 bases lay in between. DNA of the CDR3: TGTGCCAGCAGCTTATCAGGGGAAAACACCATATATTTT. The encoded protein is CASSLSGENTIYF.

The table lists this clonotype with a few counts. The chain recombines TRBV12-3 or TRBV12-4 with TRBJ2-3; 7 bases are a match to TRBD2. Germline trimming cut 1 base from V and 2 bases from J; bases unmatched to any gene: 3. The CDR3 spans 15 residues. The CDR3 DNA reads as TGTGCCAGCAGTTTAGTTAGCGGGTTCACAGATACGCAGTATTTT. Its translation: CASSLVSGFTDTQYF.

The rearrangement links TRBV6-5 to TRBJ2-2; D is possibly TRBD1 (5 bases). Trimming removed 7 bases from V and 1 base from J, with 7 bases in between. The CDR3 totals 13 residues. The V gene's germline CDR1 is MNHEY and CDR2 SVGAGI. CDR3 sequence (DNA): TGTGCCAGCATCCAGGGGAACACCGGGGAGCTGTTTTTT. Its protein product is CASIQGNTGELFF.

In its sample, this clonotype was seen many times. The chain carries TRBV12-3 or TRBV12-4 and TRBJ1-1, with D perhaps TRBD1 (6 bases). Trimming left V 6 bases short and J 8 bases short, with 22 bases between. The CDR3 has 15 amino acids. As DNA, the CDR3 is TGTGCCAGCAGCGCCGGGACACGTAATCCGCACGAAGCTTTCTTT. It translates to CASSAGTRNPHEAFF.

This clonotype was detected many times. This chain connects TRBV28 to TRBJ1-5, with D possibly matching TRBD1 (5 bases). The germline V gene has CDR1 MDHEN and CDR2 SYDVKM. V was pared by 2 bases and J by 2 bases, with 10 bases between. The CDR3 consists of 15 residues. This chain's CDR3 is CASSLQGGGNQPQHF. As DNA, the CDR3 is TGTGCCAGCAGTTTACAGGGAGGAGGCAATCAGCCCCAGCATTTT.

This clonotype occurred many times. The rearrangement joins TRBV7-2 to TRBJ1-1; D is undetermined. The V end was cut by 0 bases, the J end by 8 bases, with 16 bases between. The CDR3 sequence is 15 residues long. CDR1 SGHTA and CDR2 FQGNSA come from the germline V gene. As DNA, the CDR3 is TGTGCCAGCAGCTTAGCGATGGTGGGAGGTAGAGAAGCTTTCTTT. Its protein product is CASSLAMVGGREAFF.

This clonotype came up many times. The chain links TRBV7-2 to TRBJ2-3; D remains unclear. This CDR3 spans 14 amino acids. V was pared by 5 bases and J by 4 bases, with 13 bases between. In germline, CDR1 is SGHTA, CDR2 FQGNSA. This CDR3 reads CASSHRSRPDTQYF. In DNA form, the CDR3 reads TGTGCCAGCAGCCACCGCAGCCGGCCAGATACGCAGTATTTT.

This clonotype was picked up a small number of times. The CDR3 protein is CASSLSRPGQGANEKLFF. CDR3 in DNA: TGTGCCAGCAGTTTAAGTCGACCGGGACAGGGGGCTAATGAAAAACTGTTTTTT. This rearrangement joins TRBV12-3 or TRBV12-4 to TRBJ1-4; 11 bases fit TRBD1. Germline trimming cut 2 bases from V and 3 bases from J; bases unmatched to any gene: 8. The CDR3 has 18 residues.

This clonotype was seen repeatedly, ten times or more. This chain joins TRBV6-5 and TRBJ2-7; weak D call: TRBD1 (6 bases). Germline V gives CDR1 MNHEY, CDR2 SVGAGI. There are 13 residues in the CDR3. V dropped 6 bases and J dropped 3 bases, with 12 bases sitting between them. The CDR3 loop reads CASRRQDRYEQYF. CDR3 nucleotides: TGTGCCAGCAGACGACAGGATCGCTACGAGCAGTACTTC.

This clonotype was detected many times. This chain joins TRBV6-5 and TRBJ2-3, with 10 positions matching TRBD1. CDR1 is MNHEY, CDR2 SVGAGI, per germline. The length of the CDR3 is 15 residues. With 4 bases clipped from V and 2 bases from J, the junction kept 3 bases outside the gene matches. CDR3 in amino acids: CASSFGTGVTDTQYF. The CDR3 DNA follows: TGTGCCAGCAGTTTTGGGACAGGGGTCACAGATACGCAGTATTTT.

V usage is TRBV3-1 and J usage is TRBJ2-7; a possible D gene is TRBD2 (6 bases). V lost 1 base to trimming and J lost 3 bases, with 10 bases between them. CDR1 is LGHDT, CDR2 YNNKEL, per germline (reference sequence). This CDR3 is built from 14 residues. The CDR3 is CASSQVGGRYEQYF. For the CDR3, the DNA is TGTGCCAGCAGCCAAGTCGGGGGACGCTACGAGCAGTACTTC.

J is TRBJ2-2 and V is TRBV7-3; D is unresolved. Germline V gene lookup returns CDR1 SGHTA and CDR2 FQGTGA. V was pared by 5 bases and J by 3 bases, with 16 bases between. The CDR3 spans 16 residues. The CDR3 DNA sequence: TGTGCCAGCAGCCCTTCCGTGACGGGCGACACCGGGGAGCTGTTTTTT. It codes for CASSPSVTGDTGELFF.

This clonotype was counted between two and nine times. This CDR3 is CSASEGYGYTF. DNA of the CDR3: TGCAGTGCTAGCGAGGGATATGGCTACACCTTC. The chain recombines TRBV20-1 with TRBJ1-2; D not certain. The CDR3 sequence is 11 residues long. V gave up 3 bases and J gave up 5 bases, with 7 bases separating them. Germline V gives CDR1 DFQATT, CDR2 SNEGSKA (reference sequence).

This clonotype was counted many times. The CDR3 bases are TGTGCCAGCAGTGAACTAGCGGGGGGGCCAGATACGCAGTATTTT. This codes for CASSELAGGPDTQYF. This chain connects TRBV6-1 to TRBJ2-3, with 12 bases aligning to TRBD2. The germline V gene has CDR1 MNHNS and CDR2 SASEGT. The CDR3 sequence is 15 residues long. J lost 4 bases, V lost 2 bases, and 1 base had no gene match.

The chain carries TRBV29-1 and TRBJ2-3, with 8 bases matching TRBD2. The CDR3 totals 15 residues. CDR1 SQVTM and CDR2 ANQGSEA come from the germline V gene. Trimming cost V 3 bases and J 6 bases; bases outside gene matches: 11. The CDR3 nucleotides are TGCAGCGTTGACGCGGGGGGACCTTCAGGCGATACGCAGTATTTT. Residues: CSVDAGGPSGDTQYF.

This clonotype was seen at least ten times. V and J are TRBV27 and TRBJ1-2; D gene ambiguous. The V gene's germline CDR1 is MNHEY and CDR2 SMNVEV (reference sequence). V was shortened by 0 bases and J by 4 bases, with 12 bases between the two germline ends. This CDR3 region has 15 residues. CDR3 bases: TGTGCCAGCAGTTTATCGACCGGCAGCATCTATGGCTACACCTTC. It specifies CASSLSTGSIYGYTF.

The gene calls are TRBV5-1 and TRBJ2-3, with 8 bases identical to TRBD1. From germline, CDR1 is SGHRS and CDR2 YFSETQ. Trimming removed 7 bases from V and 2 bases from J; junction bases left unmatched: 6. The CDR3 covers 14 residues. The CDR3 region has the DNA TGCGCCAGCTCGGACAGGGCCAACACAGATACGCAGTATTTT. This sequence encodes CASSDRANTDTQYF.

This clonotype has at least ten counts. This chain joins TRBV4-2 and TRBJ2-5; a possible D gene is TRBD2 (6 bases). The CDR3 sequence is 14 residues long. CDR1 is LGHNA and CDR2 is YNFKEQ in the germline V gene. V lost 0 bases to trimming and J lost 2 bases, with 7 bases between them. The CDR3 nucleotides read TGTGCCAGCAGCCAAGAACTAGCTCAAGAGACCCAGTACTTC. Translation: CASSQELAQETQYF.

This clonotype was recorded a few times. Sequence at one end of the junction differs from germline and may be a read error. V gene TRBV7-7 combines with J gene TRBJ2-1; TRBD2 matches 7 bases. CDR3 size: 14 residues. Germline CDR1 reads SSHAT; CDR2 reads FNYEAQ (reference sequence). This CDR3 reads CASSLAGSDNEQFF. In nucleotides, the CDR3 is TGTGCCAGCAGTTTAGCGGGTAGTGACAATGAGCAGTTCTTC.

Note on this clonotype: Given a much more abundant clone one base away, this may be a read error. This CDR3 reads CAIRDIEGTGELFF. CDR3 DNA sequence: TGTGCCATCAGGGACATAGAGGGCACCGGGGAGCTGTTTTTT. J is TRBJ2-2 and V is TRBV2, with D perhaps TRBD1 (6 bases). The CDR3 runs to 14 residues. Trimming shortened V by 10 bases and J by 4 bases, and 16 bases separated the two germline ends. Germline values: CDR1 SNHLY, CDR2 FYNNEI.

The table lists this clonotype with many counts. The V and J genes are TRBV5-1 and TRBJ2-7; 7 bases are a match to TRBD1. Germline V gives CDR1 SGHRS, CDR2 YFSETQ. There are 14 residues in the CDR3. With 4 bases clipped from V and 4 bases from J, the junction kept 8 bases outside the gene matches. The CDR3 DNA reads TGCGCCAGCAGCCAACCGGGACAGCTTTACGAGCAGTACTTC. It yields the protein CASSQPGQLYEQYF.

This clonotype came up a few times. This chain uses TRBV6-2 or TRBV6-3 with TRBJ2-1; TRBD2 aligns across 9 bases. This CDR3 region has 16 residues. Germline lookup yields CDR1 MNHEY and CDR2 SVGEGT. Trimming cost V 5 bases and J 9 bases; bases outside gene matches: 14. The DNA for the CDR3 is TGTGCCAGCAGTACCCGGGGAAGCGGGAGGACGTTTGAGCAGTTCTTC. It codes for CASSTRGSGRTFEQFF.

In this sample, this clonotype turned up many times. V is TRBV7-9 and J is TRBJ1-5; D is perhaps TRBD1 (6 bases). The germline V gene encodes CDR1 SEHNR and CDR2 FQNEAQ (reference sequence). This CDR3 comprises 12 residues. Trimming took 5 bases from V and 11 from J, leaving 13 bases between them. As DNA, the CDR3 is TGTGCCAGCAGCGCGACAGGAGAGGCCCAGCATTTT. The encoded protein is CASSATGEAQHF. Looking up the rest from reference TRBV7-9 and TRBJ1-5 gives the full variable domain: DTGVSQNPRHKITKRGQNVTFRCDPISEHNRLYWYRQTLGQGPEFLTYFQNEAQLEKSRLLSDRFSAERPKGSFSTLEIQRTEQGDSAMYLCASSATGEAQHFGDGTRLSIL.